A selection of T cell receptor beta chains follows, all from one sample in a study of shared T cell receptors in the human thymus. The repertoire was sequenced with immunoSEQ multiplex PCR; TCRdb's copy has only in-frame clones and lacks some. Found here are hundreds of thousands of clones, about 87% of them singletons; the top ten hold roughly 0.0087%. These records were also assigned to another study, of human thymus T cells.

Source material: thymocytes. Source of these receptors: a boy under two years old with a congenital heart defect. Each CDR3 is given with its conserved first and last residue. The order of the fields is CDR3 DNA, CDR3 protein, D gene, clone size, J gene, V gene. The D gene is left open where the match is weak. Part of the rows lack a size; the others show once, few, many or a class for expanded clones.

CDR3nt: TGTGCCAGCAGTCCCCTGGGGGGGGCTTTTAATGAGCAGTTCTTC; CDR3aa: CASSPLGGAFNEQFF; d_gene: NA; abundance: once; j_gene: TRBJ2-1; v_gene: TRBV27
CDR3nt: TGTGCCAGCAGCCACAACCTTGGGGGCACCACGAACACTGAAGCTTTCTTT; CDR3aa: CASSHNLGGTTNTEAFF; d_gene: NA; abundance: NA; j_gene: TRBJ1-1; v_gene: TRBV25-1
CDR3nt: TGTGCCAGCAGCCCCGGGACAGCCCCTGAAGCTTTCTTT; CDR3aa: CASSPGTAPEAFF; d_gene: TRBD1; abundance: NA; j_gene: TRBJ1-1; v_gene: TRBV7-2
CDR3nt: TGTGCCACCAGCAGAGATGGGGAGCACAGTGGTACGCAGTATTTT; CDR3aa: CATSRDGEHSGTQYF; d_gene: NA; abundance: once; j_gene: TRBJ2-3; v_gene: TRBV15
CDR3nt: TGTGCCAGCGGGCGCATCGATACGCAGTATTTT; CDR3aa: CASGRIDTQYF; d_gene: NA; abundance: once; j_gene: TRBJ2-3; v_gene: TRBV2
CDR3nt: TGTGCCAGCAGGAAAGATACGGACAGGGAACTAGGCAATCAGCCCCAGCATTTT; CDR3aa: CASRKDTDRELGNQPQHF; d_gene: TRBD1; abundance: NA; j_gene: TRBJ1-5; v_gene: TRBV28
CDR3nt: TGTGCCAGCAGTGGTGTTCTAGCGGGGGGGCGGTTTTACAATGAGCAGTTCTTC; CDR3aa: CASSGVLAGGRFYNEQFF; d_gene: TRBD2; abundance: NA; j_gene: TRBJ2-1; v_gene: TRBV6-1
CDR3nt: TGTGCCAGCAGCCAAGACGGGGGGGCAGGGATGCCCAGGACCCACTACGAGCAGTACTTC; CDR3aa: CASSQDGGAGMPRTHYEQYF; d_gene: TRBD2; abundance: NA; j_gene: TRBJ2-7; v_gene: TRBV14
CDR3nt: TGTGCCAGTAGTCCTGACAGGGGCTATGGCTACACCTTC; CDR3aa: CASSPDRGYGYTF; d_gene: TRBD1; abundance: NA; j_gene: TRBJ1-2; v_gene: TRBV19
CDR3nt: TGCGCCAGCAGCCAAGATAGACGGGACAGCGCCAAGTCACCCCTCCACTTT; CDR3aa: CASSQDRRDSAKSPLHF; d_gene: TRBD1; abundance: NA; j_gene: TRBJ1-6; v_gene: TRBV4-3
CDR3nt: TGTGCCAGCAGCAGCGGTGGACTCTGGTTCACGGTTATGAACACTGAAGCTTTCTTT; CDR3aa: CASSSGGLWFTVMNTEAFF; d_gene: NA; abundance: NA; j_gene: TRBJ1-1; v_gene: TRBV28
CDR3nt: TGTGCCAGCAGTGAATTGCCCGGGACAGGCCGACAGGGCACAGATACGCAGTATTTT; CDR3aa: CASSELPGTGRQGTDTQYF; d_gene: TRBD1; abundance: NA; j_gene: TRBJ2-3; v_gene: TRBV6-1
CDR3nt: TGTGCCAGCAGTTTATCAGGGGGAGAACCTCACAATGAGCAGTTCTTC; CDR3aa: CASSLSGGEPHNEQFF; d_gene: TRBD1; abundance: NA; j_gene: TRBJ2-1; v_gene: TRBV9
CDR3nt: TGTGCCAGCTCACCACCGCAAGCTACCGAGCAGTACTTC; CDR3aa: CASSPPQATEQYF; d_gene: NA; abundance: NA; j_gene: TRBJ2-7; v_gene: TRBV18
CDR3nt: TGTGCCAGTACCCAAAACGGGGGAAGCTCCTACGAGCAGTACTTC; CDR3aa: CASTQNGGSSYEQYF; d_gene: NA; abundance: NA; j_gene: TRBJ2-7; v_gene: TRBV19
CDR3nt: TGCGCCAGCAGCCATAAACCCCTGACAGGGGTTCAGCCCCAGCATTTT; CDR3aa: CASSHKPLTGVQPQHF; d_gene: TRBD1; abundance: NA; j_gene: TRBJ1-5; v_gene: TRBV4-1
CDR3nt: TGTGCCAGCAGCCCCGGGACAGTGGATGGCTACACCTTC; CDR3aa: CASSPGTVDGYTF; d_gene: TRBD1; abundance: once; j_gene: TRBJ1-2; v_gene: TRBV5-8
CDR3nt: TGTGCCAGCAGCGGACAGGGGAGCGGCTATGGCTACACCTTC; CDR3aa: CASSGQGSGYGYTF; d_gene: TRBD1; abundance: NA; j_gene: TRBJ1-2; v_gene: TRBV2
CDR3nt: TGTGCCACCAGCAGAAAACCTATTGACGAGCAGTACTTC; CDR3aa: CATSRKPIDEQYF; d_gene: NA; abundance: NA; j_gene: TRBJ2-7; v_gene: TRBV15
CDR3nt: TGTGCCAGCAGCACCCGACTAGCGGGGGGTTCCTACGAGCAGTACTTC; CDR3aa: CASSTRLAGGSYEQYF; d_gene: TRBD2; abundance: NA; j_gene: TRBJ2-7; v_gene: TRBV7-8
CDR3nt: TGTGCCAGCAGCTACGTACCCCCGACGACAGGGGGCTACGAGCAGTACTTC; CDR3aa: CASSYVPPTTGGYEQYF; d_gene: TRBD1; abundance: NA; j_gene: TRBJ2-7; v_gene: TRBV28
CDR3nt: TGTGCCACCAGCAGAGATGGACAGGGGCGCCTTAAGACTGAAGCTTTCTTT; CDR3aa: CATSRDGQGRLKTEAFF; d_gene: TRBD1; abundance: NA; j_gene: TRBJ1-1; v_gene: TRBV15
CDR3nt: TGTGCCAGTCACCAGCGGACCCGACCTAGCACAGATACGCAGTATTTT; CDR3aa: CASHQRTRPSTDTQYF; d_gene: NA; abundance: NA; j_gene: TRBJ2-3; v_gene: TRBV5-4
CDR3nt: TGTGCCAGCAGCTCAGATCATAGGACTAGGGAAGTCGGGCAGTACTTC; CDR3aa: CASSSDHRTREVGQYF; d_gene: TRBD2; abundance: NA; j_gene: TRBJ2-7; v_gene: TRBV5-4
CDR3nt: TGTGCCAGCAGTAAACTCAAACTGACTTACGAGCAGTACTTC; CDR3aa: CASSKLKLTYEQYF; d_gene: NA; abundance: NA; j_gene: TRBJ2-7; v_gene: TRBV6-6
CDR3nt: TGTGCCAGCAGTTTAAGGGACAGGGGCAATCAGCCCCAGCATTTT; CDR3aa: CASSLRDRGNQPQHF; d_gene: TRBD1; abundance: NA; j_gene: TRBJ1-5; v_gene: TRBV28
CDR3nt: TGTGCCAGCAGTCCCGGGACAGGATATGCAACTAATGAAAAACTGTTTTTT; CDR3aa: CASSPGTGYATNEKLFF; d_gene: TRBD1; abundance: NA; j_gene: TRBJ1-4; v_gene: TRBV27
CDR3nt: TGTGCCAGTAGTATTTATGGAACAGTGGAGAACACTGAAGCTTTCTTT; CDR3aa: CASSIYGTVENTEAFF; d_gene: NA; abundance: NA; j_gene: TRBJ1-1; v_gene: TRBV19
CDR3nt: TGTGCCAGCAGCTTACTTTCCCCAGGGCTCGGCACTGAAGCTTTCTTT; CDR3aa: CASSLLSPGLGTEAFF; d_gene: NA; abundance: once; j_gene: TRBJ1-1; v_gene: TRBV7-9
CDR3nt: TGCGCCAGCAGCCAGCTAGCGGGGGTTCCCTACGAGCAGTACTTC; CDR3aa: CASSQLAGVPYEQYF; d_gene: TRBD2; abundance: once; j_gene: TRBJ2-7; v_gene: TRBV4-1
CDR3nt: TGTGCCAGCAGTCCCAAGGGTTGGGGGAGGGCACAACTGGAGCTGGAGACCCAGTACTTC; CDR3aa: CASSPKGWGRAQLELETQYF; d_gene: TRBD2; abundance: NA; j_gene: TRBJ2-5; v_gene: TRBV27
CDR3nt: TGTGCCAGTAGTATGGGAGAGGAACATCCGTACAATCAGCCCCAGCATTTT; CDR3aa: CASSMGEEHPYNQPQHF; d_gene: NA; abundance: few; j_gene: TRBJ1-5; v_gene: TRBV19
CDR3nt: TGTGCCAGCAGCTCCCAGGACTGGCAAATCTATGGCTACACCTTC; CDR3aa: CASSSQDWQIYGYTF; d_gene: NA; abundance: once; j_gene: TRBJ1-2; v_gene: TRBV14
CDR3nt: TGTGCTAGTGGTTTTCTCCGCGCCCAAAGAAGATTAGCCAAAAACATTCAGTACTTC; CDR3aa: CASGFLRAQRRLAKNIQYF; d_gene: NA; abundance: NA; j_gene: TRBJ2-4; v_gene: TRBV12-5
CDR3nt: TGTGCCAGCAGCCAAGATCCTTGGACAGGGGAAAGCGGCTACACCTTC; CDR3aa: CASSQDPWTGESGYTF; d_gene: TRBD1; abundance: NA; j_gene: TRBJ1-2; v_gene: TRBV4-2
CDR3nt: TGTGCCAGCAGGGGACTAGTCCGCGAGACCCAGTACTTC; CDR3aa: CASRGLVRETQYF; d_gene: TRBD2; abundance: NA; j_gene: TRBJ2-5; v_gene: TRBV27
CDR3nt: TGTGCCATCAGTTGGACAGGGCGATCCTACGAGCAGTACTTC; CDR3aa: CAISWTGRSYEQYF; d_gene: TRBD1; abundance: NA; j_gene: TRBJ2-7; v_gene: TRBV10-3
CDR3nt: TGTGCCAGCAGCGCAAAACAGGCTTCTAACTATGGCTACACCTTC; CDR3aa: CASSAKQASNYGYTF; d_gene: NA; abundance: NA; j_gene: TRBJ1-2; v_gene: TRBV2
CDR3nt: TGTGCCAGCAGCTGGGGACAGGTCGACAATCAGCCCCAGCATTTT; CDR3aa: CASSWGQVDNQPQHF; d_gene: TRBD1; abundance: NA; j_gene: TRBJ1-5; v_gene: TRBV28
CDR3nt: TGTGCTAGCCGATACAGGGGGCCCGGGGAGCTGTTTTTT; CDR3aa: CASRYRGPGELFF; d_gene: TRBD1; abundance: NA; j_gene: TRBJ2-2; v_gene: TRBV12-5
CDR3nt: TGTGCCAGCAGCTTAGCCCTAAAGACAGGGGTCGTCGAGCAGTACTTC; CDR3aa: CASSLALKTGVVEQYF; d_gene: TRBD1; abundance: NA; j_gene: TRBJ2-7; v_gene: TRBV7-2
CDR3nt: TGTGCCAGAAGCTTGGACAGCCAAAACATTCAGTACTTC; CDR3aa: CARSLDSQNIQYF; d_gene: NA; abundance: NA; j_gene: TRBJ2-4; v_gene: TRBV5-3
CDR3nt: TGTGCCAGCAGATCAGGGGCGCCGTGGTCACCCCTCCACTTT; CDR3aa: CASRSGAPWSPLHF; d_gene: NA; abundance: NA; j_gene: TRBJ1-6; v_gene: TRBV14
CDR3nt: TGTGCCTGGACTCGTTACTATGAGCAGTTCTTC; CDR3aa: CAWTRYYEQFF; d_gene: NA; abundance: NA; j_gene: TRBJ2-1; v_gene: TRBV30
CDR3nt: TGCGCCAGCAGCTTGGTTGGACAGGGGGCCAACACTGAAGCTTTCTTT; CDR3aa: CASSLVGQGANTEAFF; d_gene: TRBD1; abundance: NA; j_gene: TRBJ1-1; v_gene: TRBV5-1
CDR3nt: TGTGCCAGCAGTTACGAGGGAACCTACGAGCAGTACTTC; CDR3aa: CASSYEGTYEQYF; d_gene: NA; abundance: NA; j_gene: TRBJ2-7; v_gene: TRBV6-6